These 27 T cell receptor beta chains originate from one sample sequenced in a study of OX40 agonist ivuxolimab in advanced cancers. Produced via immunoSEQ multiplex PCR; TCRdb's table is partial and in-frame only. The data show 15,000 to 16,000 clones, about 81% seen once. Here the sequenced sample was CD4+ or CD8+ T cells sorted from blood, taken in a trial of the OX40 agonist ivuxolimab. The receptor source for this set is an adult with an advanced solid tumor such as melanoma, head and neck, liver or kidney cancer.

The rearrangement uses TRBV2 and TRBJ2-1; TRBD2 aligns across 7 bases. Germline CDR1 reads SNHLY; CDR2 reads FYNNEI. There are 13 residues in the CDR3. V lost 4 bases and J lost 10; bases outside the gene matches: 7. This CDR3 reads CASSVVFGGEQFF. CDR3 DNA: TGTGCCAGCAGTGTTGTGTTCGGGGGGGAGCAGTTCTTC.

V usage is TRBV10-3 and J usage is TRBJ1-1; no reliable D call. V lost 8 bases, J lost 3 bases, and 10 bases lay in between. The CDR3 is 12 amino acids. Per the germline V gene, CDR1 is ENHRY and CDR2 is SYGVKD. In DNA form, the CDR3 reads TGTGCCATCTCCAAGGTGGACACTGAAGCTTTCTTT. Protein: CAISKVDTEAFF.

This clone was found once. The chain couples TRBV29-1 to TRBJ2-1, with TRBD1 as a possible D gene (6 bases). Between the trimmed V and J ends, which lost 2 bases and 6 bases, there was a span of 14 bases. Germline CDR1 and CDR2: SQVTM and ANQGSEA. The CDR3 is made up of 14 amino acids. CDR3 nucleotide sequence: TGCAGCGTTGAACCGGACAGAGCCCCCAATGAGCAGTTCTTC. Protein: CSVEPDRAPNEQFF.

V gene TRBV2 combines with J gene TRBJ1-5, with 9 bases lining up with TRBD1. This CDR3 is 16 amino acids long. The germline CDR1 and CDR2 sequences are SNHLY and FYNNEI. Trimming cost V 4 bases and J 0 bases; bases outside gene matches: 4. In nucleotides, the CDR3 is TGTGCCAGCAGTGTCGACAGGGGGGTTAGCAATCAGCCCCAGCATTTT. This encodes CASSVDRGVSNQPQHF.

By sample share, this clone is medium-sized. The genes are TRBV28 and TRBJ2-2; D is uncertain. Trimming shortened V by 4 bases and J by 8 bases, and 14 bases separated the two germline ends. CDR1 and CDR2 (germline): MDHEN, SYDVKM. This CDR3 contains 14 residues. CDR3 in amino acids: CASSSRLKAGELFF. The CDR3, as DNA: TGTGCCAGCAGTTCACGCCTCAAAGCGGGGGAGCTGTTTTTT.

This clone appeared once. The chain recombines TRBV27 with TRBJ1-1; TRBD1 agrees at 7 bases. Germline assignment: CDR1 MNHEY and CDR2 SMNVEV (reference sequence). Germline trimming cut 5 bases from V and 8 bases from J; bases unmatched to any gene: 11. The CDR3 is 14 residues long. The CDR3 coding sequence is TGTGCCAGCAGTCGGCGAGGGGGCGCATCCGAAGCTTTCTTT. As protein: CASSRRGGASEAFF.

The rearrangement links TRBV9 to TRBJ1-1; no reliable D call. This CDR3 contains 11 residues. The ends were cut back, 4 bases at V and 8 bases at J, with 9 bases in the middle. Germline values: CDR1 SGDLS, CDR2 YYNGEE. CDR3 sequence: CASSQETEAFF. Here the CDR3 DNA reads TGTGCCAGCAGCCAGGAAACGGAAGCTTTCTTT. Based on the CDR3 plus reference TRBV9 and TRBJ1-1, the full variable domain is DSGVTQTPKHLITATGQRVTLRCSPRSGDLSVYWYQQSLDQGLQFLIQYYNGEERAKGNILERFSAQQFPDLHSELNLSSLELGDSALYFCASSQETEAFFGQGTRLTVV.

This clone appeared once. The chain combines TRBV28 with TRBJ2-4, with D possibly TRBD2 on 6 matching bases. With 3 bases removed from V and 8 bases from J, the gap between germline ends came to 11 bases. The germline gives CDR1 MDHEN, CDR2 SYDVKM. The CDR3 has 13 residues. This CDR3 reads CASSFFGGDIQYF. The CDR3 DNA reads TGTGCCAGCAGTTTTTTCGGAGGGGACATTCAGTACTTC. Drawing the rest from reference TRBV28 and TRBJ2-4, the complete variable domain is DVKVTQSSRYLVKRTGEKVFLECVQDMDHENMFWYRQDPGLGLRLIYFSYDVKMKEKGDIPEGYSVSREKKERFSLILESASTNQTSMYLCASSFFGGDIQYFGAGTRLSVL.

The V gene is TRBV9, the J gene TRBJ2-5; D unresolved. Germline values: CDR1 SGDLS, CDR2 YYNGEE. The CDR3 is made up of 14 amino acids. Trimming removed 4 bases from V and 2 bases from J, with 12 bases in between. CDR3 protein: CASSHPMQQETQYF. The CDR3 DNA is TGTGCCAGCAGCCATCCCATGCAGCAAGAGACCCAGTACTTC.

This clone is medium-sized. V gene TRBV6-1 combines with J gene TRBJ1-2; 8 bases are shared with TRBD1. The germline V gene encodes CDR1 MNHNS and CDR2 SASEGT. With V trimmed by 5 bases and J by 4 bases, 9 bases remained unmatched. The length of the CDR3 is 15 residues. In nucleotides, the CDR3 is TGTGCCAGCAGTACTCGGACAGGGCGGGCCTATGGCTACACCTTC. It yields the protein CASSTRTGRAYGYTF.

This clone was found many times. The V gene is TRBV27, the J gene TRBJ2-7; unclear D gene. V was clipped by 2 bases and J by 6 bases, with 8 bases between them. The CDR3 totals 12 residues. Germline CDR1 and CDR2: MNHEY and SMNVEV (reference sequence). CDR3 DNA sequence: TGTGCCAGCAGTTTAACTGGGGTCGAGCAGTACTTC. Encoded protein: CASSLTGVEQYF.

The V call is TRBV7-9, the J call TRBJ1-2, with a weak D call TRBD1 (5 bases). Deletions cut 5 bases from V and 3 bases from J, with 22 bases between. The CDR3 has 17 residues. Germline CDR1 SEHNR, CDR2 FQNEAQ (reference sequence). The CDR3 nucleotides are TGTGCCAGCAGCAGAAGCCCCTCGGGTCGGGACCACTATGGCTACACCTTC. Protein sequence: CASSRSPSGRDHYGYTF. Drawing the rest from reference TRBV7-9 and TRBJ1-2, the complete variable domain is DTGVSQNPRHKITKRGQNVTFRCDPISEHNRLYWYRQTLGQGPEFLTYFQNEAQLEKSRLLSDRFSAERPKGSFSTLEIQRTEQGDSAMYLCASSRSPSGRDHYGYTFGSGTRLTVV.

The chain has TRBV6-1 and TRBJ2-1; 11 bases map to TRBD2. This CDR3 spans 15 amino acids. Germline values: CDR1 MNHNS, CDR2 SASEGT. After removal of 8 bases from V and 8 bases from J, the junction contained 11 bases not matched to a gene. The DNA of the CDR3 is TGTGCCAGCCATACCGGGACTAGCGGCCCCGATGAGCAGTTCTTC. It yields the protein CASHTGTSGPDEQFF.

The chain employs TRBV27 and TRBJ2-3; 10 positions agree with TRBD2. The length of the CDR3 is 16 residues. Looked up from germline, CDR1 is MNHEY and CDR2 is SMNVEV (reference sequence). Trimming took 3 bases from V and 0 from J; bases not matched to a gene: 3. The CDR3 coding sequence is TGTGCCAGCAGTTTCCTGACTAGCGGGAGCACAGATACGCAGTATTTT. Its protein is CASSFLTSGSTDTQYF.

DNA for the CDR3: TGTGCCAGCTCACCATACGACACCGTGGGTACTGAAGCTTTCTTT. It translates to CASSPYDTVGTEAFF. V usage is TRBV18 and J usage is TRBJ1-1, with D unclear. The germline V and J ends were trimmed by 2 bases and 5 bases, with 15 bases remaining between them. The CDR3 sequence is 15 residues long. The germline CDR1 and CDR2 sequences are KGHSH and LQKENI.

The J gene is TRBJ1-6, the V gene TRBV19; the D gene is possibly TRBD1 (5 bases). In germline, CDR1 is LNHDA, CDR2 SQIVND (reference sequence). V gave up 7 bases and J gave up 11 bases, with 12 bases separating them. The CDR3 consists of 12 residues. Here the CDR3 DNA reads TGTGCCAGTACAGACAGTTACCCACCCCTCCACTTT. Translated, it gives CASTDSYPPLHF.

This clone appeared once. The rearrangement links TRBV7-2 to TRBJ1-1, with 8 bases matching TRBD1. The V segment lost 5 bases and the J segment 5 bases; nucleotides outside the gene matches: 10. Germline V gene data show CDR1 as SGHTA and CDR2 as FQGNSA. The CDR3 runs 15 residues. In DNA, the CDR3 is TGTGCCAGCAGCACCCCAGACAGGGGATGGACTGAAGCTTTCTTT. Translating it yields CASSTPDRGWTEAFF.

V gene TRBV11-2 combines with J gene TRBJ2-3; no definite D call. Per germline, CDR1 SGHAT and CDR2 FQNNGV. The CDR3 is made up of 14 amino acids. Trimming took 4 bases from V and 6 from J, leaving 14 bases between them. As DNA, the CDR3 is TGTGCCAGCAGCTCTGACGTGCTGCAGGATACGCAGTATTTT. The encoded protein is CASSSDVLQDTQYF.

The gene calls are TRBV2 and TRBJ2-2; TRBD1 might be the D (6 bases). This CDR3 has 16 residues. Trimming removed 6 bases at V and 4 bases at J, with 18 bases between. The germline CDR1 and CDR2 sequences are SNHLY and FYNNEI. CDR3 loop: CASRSVDLTGTGELFF. The CDR3 nucleotides are TGTGCCAGCAGATCGGTCGATCTGACAGGCACCGGGGAGCTGTTTTTT.

The V call is TRBV19, the J call TRBJ1-5, with D unresolved. The CDR3 length is 15 residues. V lost 4 bases and J 5 bases, leaving 15 bases between the germline ends. Germline V CDR1 and CDR2: LNHDA, SQIVND (reference sequence). CDR3 in amino acids: CASSTSLANYQPQHF. CDR3 DNA: TGTGCCAGTAGTACCTCCTTGGCGAATTATCAGCCCCAGCATTTT.

The V and J genes are TRBV15 and TRBJ2-7; 8 bases line up with TRBD2. V shed 5 bases, J shed 3 bases, and the junction held 18 bases outside the gene matches. The CDR3 spans 18 residues. Germline assignment: CDR1 LNHNV and CDR2 YYDKDF (reference sequence). The CDR3 bases are TGTGCCACCAGCGAGGGGGGCCCCGGGGGGGAGCTCTACTACGAGCAGTACTTC. Residues: CATSEGGPGGELYYEQYF.

The rearrangement uses TRBV28 and TRBJ2-7; D not resolved. The germline V gene encodes CDR1 MDHEN and CDR2 SYDVKM. The CDR3 runs to 15 residues. V lost 6 bases and J 5 bases, leaving 20 bases between the germline ends. The CDR3: CASSPLGGRGDEQYF. CDR3 DNA sequence: TGTGCCAGCAGCCCCCTGGGCGGCCGAGGAGACGAGCAGTACTTC. Based on the CDR3 plus reference TRBV28 and TRBJ2-7, the full variable domain is DVKVTQSSRYLVKRTGEKVFLECVQDMDHENMFWYRQDPGLGLRLIYFSYDVKMKEKGDIPEGYSVSREKKERFSLILESASTNQTSMYLCASSPLGGRGDEQYFGPGTRLTVT.

The chain couples TRBV5-1 to TRBJ2-1; no definite D call. CDR3 length equals 14 residues. Germline-derived CDR1 and CDR2 are SGHRS and YFSETQ. Trimming pared 4 bases from V and 4 bases from J, leaving 12 bases between. The CDR3 DNA sequence: TGCGCCAGCAGCCCGGAGAGAATTTACAATGAGCAGTTCTTC. It yields the protein CASSPERIYNEQFF.

V and J are TRBV11-2 and TRBJ2-7; possibly TRBD1 or TRBD2 for D (5 bases each). The V gene's germline CDR1 is SGHAT and CDR2 FQNNGV. V dropped 5 bases and J dropped 0 bases, with 14 bases sitting between them. The CDR3 consists of 15 residues. CDR3 bases: TGTGCCAGCAGCGTAGGGACGGCTAGCTCCTACGAGCAGTACTTC. Translated, it gives CASSVGTASSYEQYF. Using reference TRBV11-2 and TRBJ2-7 for the parts outside the CDR3, the full variable domain is EAGVAQSPRYKIIEKRQSVAFWCNPISGHATLYWYQQILGQGPKLLIQFQNNGVVDDSQLPKDRFSAERLKGVDSTLKIQPAKLEDSAVYLCASSVGTASSYEQYFGPGTRLTVT.

This clone was seen a handful of times. V is TRBV11-3 and J is TRBJ2-3, with D unresolved. The germline V and J ends were trimmed by 1 base and 6 bases, with 5 bases remaining between them. The germline gives CDR1 SGHNT, CDR2 YENEEA. CDR3 length: 12 amino acids. This CDR3 is CASSLGSDTQYF. The CDR3 region has the DNA TGTGCCAGCAGCTTAGGTAGCGATACGCAGTATTTT.

The CDR3 reads CASSLYNLAGVSYEQYF. The DNA for the CDR3 is TGTGCCAGCAGTTTATATAACCTAGCGGGAGTCTCCTACGAGCAGTACTTC. The gene calls are TRBV28 and TRBJ2-7; TRBD2 aligns across 10 bases. Trimming at V came to 1 base and at J to 0 bases, leaving 6 bases not matched to a gene. The CDR3 consists of 17 residues. Germline V gene data show CDR1 as MDHEN and CDR2 as SYDVKM.

The rearrangement uses TRBV7-9 and TRBJ2-7; D unresolved. Germline V gene sequence: CDR1 SEHNR, CDR2 FQNEAQ (reference sequence). V was trimmed by 2 bases and J by 3 bases, leaving 20 bases between them. The CDR3 contains 17 residues. CDR3 sequence: CASSLLQGLTAHYEQYF. CDR3 nucleotide sequence: TGTGCCAGCAGCTTACTTCAAGGGCTGACGGCCCACTACGAGCAGTACTTC.